One and the same sample provided the 25 T cell receptor beta chains below, sequenced in a study of cytomegalovirus exposure and HLA in healthy donors. This PCR relied on a set of 60 Vbeta primers and 13 Jbeta primers. Libraries were prepared by immunoSEQ multiplex PCR; TCRdb keeps only in-frame clonotypes and omits some of them. This sample has 200,000 or so clones, with over 60% found just once. Sequenced sample: PBMCs. The origin of the receptors is a man younger than 35 in good health and CMV-seronegative.

The chain is built from TRBV19 and TRBJ1-4, with 7 bases that match TRBD1. Trimming cost V 9 bases and J 3 bases; bases outside gene matches: 10. CDR1 is LNHDA, CDR2 SQIVND, per germline (reference sequence). This CDR3 is 15 amino acids long. This CDR3 reads CASRRGGGSNEKLFF. The DNA for the CDR3 is TGTGCCAGCAGGAGAGGAGGGGGCTCTAATGAAAAACTGTTTTTT.

V gene TRBV5-1 combines with J gene TRBJ2-7; 8 bases are shared with TRBD2. Germline loops: CDR1 SGHRS, CDR2 YFSETQ. This CDR3 spans 15 amino acids. After removal of 4 bases from V and 3 bases from J, the junction contained 9 bases not matched to a gene. The CDR3 DNA follows: TGCGCCAGCAGCCGCGACCCCCGGGAGGGCTACGAGCAGTACTTC. Its translation is CASSRDPREGYEQYF.

V and J are TRBV6-1 and TRBJ2-5, with a tentative D call TRBD1 (6 bases). The V end was cut by 6 bases, the J end by 4 bases, with 15 bases between. The germline CDR1 and CDR2 sequences are MNHNS and SASEGT. CDR3 length: 14 amino acids. The CDR3 region is CASSGNRVTETQYF. The CDR3 bases are TGTGCCAGCAGCGGGAACAGGGTTACAGAGACCCAGTACTTC.

The rearrangement uses TRBV27 and TRBJ1-4; weak D call: TRBD1 (5 bases). Deletions cut 6 bases from V and 1 base from J, with 15 bases between. CDR3 length equals 16 residues. Germline CDR1 is MNHEY and CDR2 is SMNVEV (reference sequence). The CDR3 DNA follows: TGTGCCAGCAGCACTTCCTTGGGGGGAACTAATGAAAAACTGTTTTTT. Its protein is CASSTSLGGTNEKLFF. Filled out from reference TRBV27 and TRBJ1-4, the complete variable domain reads EAQVTQNPRYLITVTGKKLTVTCSQNMNHEYMSWYRQDPGLGLRQIYYSMNVEVTDKGDVPEGYKVSRKEKRNFPLILESPSPNQTSLYFCASSTSLGGTNEKLFFGSGTQLSVL.

This chain links TRBV18 with TRBJ1-3; D is perhaps TRBD1 (6 bases). Trimming pared 2 bases from V and 2 bases from J, leaving 10 bases between. CDR1 is KGHSH, CDR2 LQKENI, per germline. This CDR3 region has 15 residues. CDR3 in amino acids: CASSPARGPGNTIYF. The CDR3 DNA follows: TGTGCCAGCTCACCAGCCAGGGGACCTGGAAACACCATATATTTT.

A word on this clone: Other DNA variants within this sample encode the same CDR3. The chain carries TRBV5-1 and TRBJ2-5; D perhaps matches TRBD1 (5 bases). The CDR3 length is 13 residues. In germline, CDR1 is SGHRS, CDR2 YFSETQ. Deletions cut 0 bases from V and 2 bases from J, with 5 bases between. Written as DNA, the CDR3 is TGCGCCAGCAGCTTGGGACAGCAAGAGACCCAGTACTTC. Residues: CASSLGQQETQYF. The full variable domain, rest sourced from reference TRBV5-1 and TRBJ2-5, is KAGVTQTPRYLIKTRGQQVTLSCSPISGHRSVSWYQQTPGQGLQFLFEYFSETQRNKGNFPGRFSGRQFSNSRSEMNVSTLELGDSALYLCASSLGQQETQYFGPGTRLLVL.

V usage is TRBV7-3 and J usage is TRBJ1-2; D is possibly TRBD1 (6 bases). V was pared by 4 bases and J by 4 bases, with 22 bases between. The CDR3 is made up of 17 amino acids. The V gene's germline CDR1 is SGHTA and CDR2 FQGTGA. CDR3 DNA: TGTGCCAGCAGCTCGGCCCCCCAGGGGCCGACTTCCTATGGCTACACCTTC. This encodes CASSSAPQGPTSYGYTF. Together with reference TRBV7-3 and TRBJ1-2, the CDR3 gives the full variable domain: GAGVSQTPSNKVTEKGKYVELRCDPISGHTALYWYRQSLGQGPEFLIYFQGTGAADDSGLPNDRFFAVRPEGSVSTLKIQRTERGDSAVYLCASSSAPQGPTSYGYTFGSGTRLTVV.

The CDR3: CASRRQPLSYEQYF. In DNA, the CDR3 is TGTGCCAGTCGACGACAACCGCTCTCCTACGAGCAGTACTTC. The rearrangement joins TRBV27 to TRBJ2-7; D not certain. This CDR3 region has 14 residues. V was trimmed by 9 bases and J by 0 bases, leaving 15 bases between them. Germline V gene sequence: CDR1 MNHEY, CDR2 SMNVEV (reference sequence).

This chain joins TRBV7-2 and TRBJ1-6, with D perhaps TRBD1 (5 bases). Per germline, CDR1 SGHTA and CDR2 FQGNSA. The CDR3 length is 13 residues. Trimming pared 8 bases from V and 7 bases from J, leaving 12 bases between. The CDR3 region is CASGDSPNSPLHF. CDR3 DNA: TGTGCCAGCGGCGACAGTCCCAATTCACCCCTCCACTTT.

This chain uses TRBV28 with TRBJ2-2; possibly TRBD2 for D (6 bases). CDR1 is MDHEN and CDR2 is SYDVKM in the germline V gene. V was clipped by 3 bases and J by 4 bases, with 9 bases between them. The CDR3 consists of 14 residues. CDR3 sequence reads: CASSLGGSTGELFF. CDR3 sequence (DNA): TGTGCCAGCAGTTTGGGGGGATCCACCGGGGAGCTGTTTTTT.

DNA of the CDR3: TGTGCCGGAGGATTTTCAACTAATGAAAAACTGTTTTTT. It is translated as CAGGFSTNEKLFF. This sequence joins TRBV6-1 and TRBJ1-4; D gene uncertain. CDR1 is MNHNS, CDR2 SASEGT, per germline. V shed 11 bases and J shed 0 bases, with 10 bases lying between them. The CDR3 has 13 amino acids.

The genes are TRBV29-1 and TRBJ1-1; 9 bases agree with TRBD1. The CDR3 totals 13 residues. After removal of 4 bases from V and 7 bases from J, the junction contained 7 bases not matched to a gene. CDR1 and CDR2 from the germline V gene are SQVTM and ANQGSEA. In DNA, the CDR3 is TGCAGCGTTGTCCGGACAGGGGACTTTGAAGCTTTCTTT. Protein product: CSVVRTGDFEAFF.

The rearrangement uses TRBV7-2 and TRBJ2-7, with 8 bases that match TRBD2. Germline V gives CDR1 SGHTA, CDR2 FQGNSA. The CDR3 runs 15 residues. The trim removed 5 bases at V and 7 bases at J, leaving 13 bases unmatched. CDR3 coding DNA: TGTGCCAGCAGCACGCTGACTAGCGTTGTAGGGGAGCAGTACTTC. Its translation is CASSTLTSVVGEQYF.

The rearrangement links TRBV29-1 to TRBJ2-2, with TRBD1 matching 8 bases. This CDR3 is built from 14 residues. V lost 7 bases and J lost 1; bases outside the gene matches: 5. The germline gives CDR1 SQVTM, CDR2 ANQGSEA. The CDR3 region has the DNA TGCAGCGCCCCCGGGACAGGGAACACCGGGGAGCTGTTTTTT. As protein: CSAPGTGNTGELFF.

This chain joins TRBV13 and TRBJ2-7, with TRBD2 matching over 10 bases. This CDR3 spans 15 amino acids. Germline V gives CDR1 PRHDT, CDR2 FYEKMQ (reference sequence). Losses at the gene ends were 6 bases for V and 0 bases for J; bases not matched to a gene: 5. As DNA, the CDR3 is TGTGCCAGCAGTCCCGGACTAGCGGCCTCCTACGAGCAGTACTTC. It yields the protein CASSPGLAASYEQYF.

This clone was counted a single time. The chain recombines TRBV7-8 with TRBJ2-2, with 9 positions matching TRBD1. Germline V gene lookup returns CDR1 SGHVS and CDR2 FQNEAQ. The CDR3 has 16 residues. The J segment lost 5 bases and the V segment lost 1 base, leaving 5 bases of the junction unmatched. The CDR3 DNA is TGTGCCAGCAGCTTAGGACAGGGGGGATATACCGGGGAGCTGTTTTTT. Protein sequence: CASSLGQGGYTGELFF.

The CDR3 region has the DNA TGTGCCAGTAGTATAGCAGGGGTAGAAGCCATTCAGTACTTC. It translates to CASSIAGVEAIQYF. This chain connects TRBV19 to TRBJ2-4; D is possibly TRBD1 (6 bases). V was pared by 1 base and J by 9 bases, with 13 bases between. Germline assignment: CDR1 LNHDA and CDR2 SQIVND (reference sequence). CDR3 length: 14 amino acids. Variable domain in full (rest from reference TRBV19 and TRBJ2-4): DGGITQSPKYLFRKEGQNVTLSCEQNLNHDAMYWYRQDPGQGLRLIYYSQIVNDFQKGDIAEGYSVSREKKESFPLTVTSAQKNPTAFYLCASSIAGVEAIQYFGAGTRLSVL.

This clone was seen once. The chain has TRBV30 and TRBJ1-6; TRBD1 matches at 8 bases. Germline loops: CDR1 GTSNPN, CDR2 SVGIG (reference sequence). This CDR3 has 15 amino acids. V gave up 1 base and J gave up 5 bases; unmatched junction bases: 4. CDR3 nucleotide sequence: TGTGCCTGGAGTGGGCCGGGACAGGATAATTCACCCCTCCACTTT. Encoded protein: CAWSGPGQDNSPLHF.

The V gene is TRBV2, the J gene TRBJ2-7; weak D call: TRBD2 (7 bases). Trimming stripped 7 bases from V and 2 bases from J, with 18 bases between. The germline CDR1 and CDR2 sequences are SNHLY and FYNNEI. This CDR3 is 15 amino acids long. CDR3 in amino acids: CASTGGQTITYEQYF. Written as DNA, the CDR3 is TGTGCCAGCACCGGGGGGCAGACCATTACCTACGAGCAGTACTTC.

CDR3 DNA sequence: TGTGCCAGCAGCCAAGGGCAGGGGGGTTATGGCTACACCTTC. Translating it yields CASSQGQGGYGYTF. V usage is TRBV4-2 and J usage is TRBJ1-2, with 7 bases matching TRBD1. The length of the CDR3 is 14 residues. Trimming cost V 1 base and J 5 bases; bases outside gene matches: 4. Germline CDR1 is LGHNA and CDR2 is YNFKEQ.

The rearrangement links TRBV7-9 to TRBJ1-4; D gene unclear. V lost 4 bases and J 0 bases, leaving 9 bases between the germline ends. Germline loops: CDR1 SEHNR, CDR2 FQNEAQ (reference sequence). The CDR3 sequence is 15 residues long. The CDR3: CASSSHLATNEKLFF. As DNA, the CDR3 is TGTGCCAGCAGCTCGCACCTAGCAACTAATGAAAAACTGTTTTTT.

The rearrangement uses TRBV4-3 and TRBJ1-5, with TRBD1 matching 8 bases. CDR3 length: 15 residues. CDR1 is LGHNA and CDR2 is YSLEER in the germline V gene. V trimming: 6 bases; J trimming: 4 bases; junction bases outside the gene matches: 8. CDR3 amino acids: CASSPTGGTNQPQHF. CDR3 nucleotide sequence: TGCGCCAGCAGTCCCACAGGGGGGACTAATCAGCCCCAGCATTTT.

The count of this clone is one. The J gene is TRBJ1-5, the V gene TRBV10-3, with D unresolved. V was shortened by 3 bases and J by 0 bases, with 6 bases between the two germline ends. This CDR3 comprises 14 residues. Germline V gene lookup returns CDR1 ENHRY and CDR2 SYGVKD. The CDR3 DNA is TGTGCCATCAGTGACGAGTATAGCAATCAGCCCCAGCATTTT. This sequence encodes CAISDEYSNQPQHF.

The chain has TRBV28 and TRBJ2-2; D remains unclear. The germline V gene has CDR1 MDHEN and CDR2 SYDVKM. The V gene lost 1 base and the J gene lost 4 bases, with 7 bases spanning the gap. The length of the CDR3 is 14 residues. CDR3 sequence: CASSLSRGTGELFF. CDR3 bases: TGTGCCAGCAGTTTATCCCGCGGCACCGGGGAGCTGTTTTTT.

This chain connects TRBV10-3 to TRBJ2-1; the match to TRBD1 covers 8 bases. Germline V gene lookup returns CDR1 ENHRY and CDR2 SYGVKD. The CDR3 extends over 14 amino acids. With 6 bases clipped from V and 5 bases from J, the junction kept 6 bases outside the gene matches. CDR3 sequence: CAIRDREDHNEQFF. In DNA form, the CDR3 reads TGTGCCATCAGGGACAGGGAGGACCACAATGAGCAGTTCTTC.